Described below is a single TCR beta chain sequence and its context. The data were taken from a study of shared T cell receptors in the human thymus. Sequencing used immunoSEQ multiplex PCR; TCRdb keeps in-frame clones, though not all of them. The sample includes about 400,000 clones, roughly 94% seen only once; the top ten take approximately 0.02%. The sequencing input was thymocytes. The receptor was derived from a human donor.

The CDR3 DNA is TGTGCCAGTAGTAGGCCAGGGCCCTCCGTCTATGGCTACACCTTC. Translation: CASSRPGPSVYGYTF. The V and J genes are TRBV19 and TRBJ1-2, with D maybe TRBD1 (5 bases). Deletions cut 4 bases from V and 4 bases from J, with 16 bases between. The CDR3 spans 15 residues. Germline CDR1 is LNHDA and CDR2 is SQIVND (reference sequence).